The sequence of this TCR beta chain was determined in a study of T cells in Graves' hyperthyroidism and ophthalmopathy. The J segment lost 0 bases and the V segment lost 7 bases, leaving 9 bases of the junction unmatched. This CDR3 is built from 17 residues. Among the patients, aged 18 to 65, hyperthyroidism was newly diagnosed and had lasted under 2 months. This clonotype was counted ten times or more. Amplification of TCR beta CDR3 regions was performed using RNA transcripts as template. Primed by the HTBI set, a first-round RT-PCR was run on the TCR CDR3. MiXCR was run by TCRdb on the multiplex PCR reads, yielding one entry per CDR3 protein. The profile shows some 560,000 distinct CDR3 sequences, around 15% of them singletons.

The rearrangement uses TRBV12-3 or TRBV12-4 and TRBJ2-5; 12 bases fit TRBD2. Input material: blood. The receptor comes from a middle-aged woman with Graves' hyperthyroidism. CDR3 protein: CASITGTSGLYQETQYF. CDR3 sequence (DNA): TGTGCCAGCATTACCGGGACTAGCGGGTTGTACCAAGAGACCCAGTACTTC.